This is a list of T cell receptor beta chains from one sample in a study of T cells expressing NK-cell markers. TCRdb reprocessed the 5' RACE reads; each CDR3 protein has one entry and no DNA is given. In total, the table holds approximately 420,000 distinct CDR3 sequences. Sequenced sample: blood T cells: a sorted CD56 or NKG2C T cell subset, CD4+ or CD8+ T cells, or bulk PBMC T cells (not recorded which). The receptors stem from a woman aged 50 to 60 in good health. Each CDR3 is given with its conserved first and last residue.

13 TRBJ2-5 TRBV20-1 CSAIAVAGETQYF
11 TRBJ2-1 TRBV11-3 CASAKVGEQFF
15 TRBJ2-7 TRBV3-1 CASSQELGLVNEQYF
15 TRBJ2-1 TRBV14 CASSQGGGGRYEQFF
14 TRBJ2-5 TRBV11-3 CASSHRRFFETQYF
15 TRBJ2-1 TRBV5-1 CASSSGDQLGNEQFF
13 TRBJ1-1 TRBV7-9 CASSDTGFTEAFF
15 TRBJ2-3 TRBV20-1 CSASGQGIRTDTQYF
16 TRBJ2-1 TRBV9 CASSVDGWGNYNEQFF
16 TRBJ2-2 TRBV24-1 CATASSGTRVTGELFF
14 TRBJ1-2 TRBV2 CASRTTGAGYGYTF
14 TRBJ2-7 TRBV12-3/TRBV12-4 CASSPGTGWYEQYF
15 TRBJ2-3 TRBV29-1 CSVEDLRAGLDTQYF
14 TRBJ1-1 TRBV5-6 CASSSGHPNTEAFF
16 TRBJ2-5 TRBV7-9 CASSSPYSGIAETQYF
13 TRBJ1-6 TRBV24-1 CATSDFDNSPLHF
14 TRBJ2-7 TRBV5-1 CASADPGRSYEQYF
11 TRBJ1-2 TRBV29-1 CSVHVGAGYTF
15 TRBJ1-5 TRBV3-1 CASSQSGGNNQPQHF
15 TRBJ1-5 TRBV5-1 CASSLGGTVNQPQHF
14 TRBJ2-2 TRBV12-3/TRBV12-4 CASSLLQGPGELFF
15 TRBJ2-7 TRBV4-1 CASSQEGRGLGEQYF